The 10 T cell receptor beta chains below all came from one sample that was sequenced in a study of stem cell transplantation in POMP-related autoinflammatory disease. Assay: immunoSEQ multiplex PCR; the TCRdb copy retains only in-frame clones and omits some. The table shows approximately 6,900 clones, with about four fifths occurring only once. The sample consisted of a CXCR5-defined cell subset from PBMCs. These receptors originate from a human donor in good health.

This clone was detected only a few times. The chain has TRBV6-1 and TRBJ1-6; tentative D call: TRBD1 (5 bases). Trimming removed 6 bases at V and 14 bases at J, with 8 bases between. There are 10 residues in the CDR3. Germline values: CDR1 MNHNS, CDR2 SASEGT. The CDR3 nucleotides read TGTGCCAGCAGATGGGGCTCCCTCCACTTT. Residues: CASRWGSLHF.

The chain employs TRBV6-1 and TRBJ2-1; D possibly corresponds to TRBD1 (6 bases). The V and J ends lost 2 bases and 0 bases respectively, with 11 bases between them. Germline V lookup: CDR1 MNHNS, CDR2 SASEGT. This CDR3 spans 16 amino acids. The CDR3 spells CASSEIGTISYNEQFF. The CDR3 bases are TGTGCCAGCAGTGAAATTGGGACAATCTCCTACAATGAGCAGTTCTTC.

The rearrangement links TRBV2 to TRBJ2-5; TRBD1 matches at 8 bases. This CDR3 comprises 15 residues. The germline CDR1 and CDR2 sequences are SNHLY and FYNNEI. With 6 bases clipped from V and 1 base from J, the junction kept 7 bases outside the gene matches. The CDR3 protein is CASRLTGAIQETQYF. CDR3 DNA sequence: TGTGCCAGCAGGCTGACAGGGGCAATCCAAGAGACCCAGTACTTC.

The rearrangement joins TRBV7-8 to TRBJ1-2, with TRBD1 matching 8 bases. The V segment lost 5 bases and the J segment 5 bases; nucleotides outside the gene matches: 7. The CDR3 has 14 amino acids. Germline V lookup: CDR1 SGHVS, CDR2 FQNEAQ. The CDR3 bases are TGTGCCAGCAGCCAGGACAGGGTACGGTATGGCTACACCTTC. The encoded protein is CASSQDRVRYGYTF.

The J gene is TRBJ1-1, the V gene TRBV29-1, with a weak D call TRBD1 (6 bases). The germline CDR1 and CDR2 sequences are SQVTM and ANQGSEA. Deletions cut 3 bases from V and 4 bases from J, with 18 bases between. The CDR3 contains 15 residues. CDR3 loop: CSVEEPARGATEAFF. As DNA, the CDR3 is TGCAGCGTTGAGGAGCCCGCCCGGGGGGCCACTGAAGCTTTCTTT.

CDR3 sequence reads: CASRARGAKNIQYF. The DNA for the CDR3 is TGTGCCAGCAGAGCCCGCGGGGCCAAAAACATTCAGTACTTC. The chain recombines TRBV4-2 with TRBJ2-4; D is perhaps TRBD2 (5 bases). The CDR3 loop spans 14 amino acids. Germline CDR1 LGHNA, CDR2 YNFKEQ. The ends were cut back, 6 bases at V and 1 base at J, with 10 bases in the middle.

This clone has a handful of counts. The genes are TRBV4-1 and TRBJ1-5, with D perhaps matching TRBD1 (6 bases). Trimming left V 4 bases short and J 5 bases short, with 18 bases between. This CDR3 spans 16 amino acids. CDR1 and CDR2 from the germline V gene are MGHRA and YSYEKL. The CDR3: CASSPFLTGIDQPQHF. The CDR3 DNA is TGCGCCAGCAGCCCCTTTCTTACAGGGATTGATCAGCCCCAGCATTTT.

This rearrangement joins TRBV6-5 to TRBJ1-2; 8 bases fit TRBD1. The V and J ends lost 4 bases and 6 bases, in that order; junction bases with no gene match: 10. The CDR3 sequence is 15 residues long. Germline V gene lookup returns CDR1 MNHEY and CDR2 SVGAGI. The CDR3 loop reads CASSLSPQGADGYTF. Written as DNA, the CDR3 is TGTGCCAGCAGTTTGTCCCCCCAGGGGGCTGATGGCTACACCTTC.

The table lists this clone with a count of one. This sequence joins TRBV10-3 and TRBJ2-7, with D unclear. The germline V and J ends were trimmed by 3 bases and 6 bases, with 6 bases remaining between them. The CDR3 extends over 11 amino acids. Per the germline V gene, CDR1 is ENHRY and CDR2 is SYGVKD. The DNA of the CDR3 is TGTGCCATCAGTGATTCCGGCGAGCAGTACTTC. This translates into CAISDSGEQYF.

The chain's CDR3 is CASSVSGDREKLFF. CDR3 sequence (DNA): TGTGCCAGCAGTGTTTCAGGGGATCGGGAAAAACTGTTTTTT. The chain links TRBV2 to TRBJ1-4, with a weak D call TRBD1 (6 bases). The CDR3 covers 14 residues. Germline-derived CDR1 and CDR2 are SNHLY and FYNNEI. V lost 4 bases, J lost 8 bases, and 14 bases lay in between.